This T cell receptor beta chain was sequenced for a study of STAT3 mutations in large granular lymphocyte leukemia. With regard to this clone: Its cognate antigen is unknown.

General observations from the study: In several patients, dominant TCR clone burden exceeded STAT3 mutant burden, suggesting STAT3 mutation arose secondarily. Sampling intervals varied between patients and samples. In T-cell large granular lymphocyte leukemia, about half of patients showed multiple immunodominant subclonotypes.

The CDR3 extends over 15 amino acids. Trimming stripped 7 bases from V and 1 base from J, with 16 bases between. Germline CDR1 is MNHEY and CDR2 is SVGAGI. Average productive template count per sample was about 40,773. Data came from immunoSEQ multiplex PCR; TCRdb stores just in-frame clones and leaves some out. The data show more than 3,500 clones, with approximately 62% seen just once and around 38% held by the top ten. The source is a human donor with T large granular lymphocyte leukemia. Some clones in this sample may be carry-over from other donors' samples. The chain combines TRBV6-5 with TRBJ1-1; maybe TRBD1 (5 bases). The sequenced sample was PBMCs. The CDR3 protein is CASMYESGGNTEAFF. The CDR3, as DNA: TGTGCCAGCATGTACGAATCCGGGGGGAACACTGAAGCTTTCTTT.